This T cell receptor beta chain was recorded in a study of control samples from healthy donors and cancer patients. Clones were sequenced by immunoSEQ multiplex PCR, and TCRdb holds only the in-frame ones, with some missing. The table shows 120,000 to 150,000 clones, with about 91% occurring only once. Germline V gene data show CDR1 as SNHLY and CDR2 as FYNNEI. The V gene end was trimmed by 0 bases and the J gene end by 8 bases; junction bases not matched to a gene: 4. This CDR3 is built from 14 residues. This clonotype was obtained from a man between 25 and 39 years old in good health. Material: blood. The chain couples TRBV2 to TRBJ2-7, with 10 bases lining up with TRBD2. Here the CDR3 reads CASSEALSGGKQYF. The CDR3 DNA follows: TGTGCCAGCAGTGAAGCTCTTAGCGGGGGGAAGCAGTACTTC.